This is a list of T cell receptor beta chains from one sample in a study of blood T cell repertoires in COVID-19. Data came from immunoSEQ multiplex PCR; TCRdb stores just in-frame clones and leaves some out. The table records roughly 120,000 clones, over 60% of them present only once. The sequenced sample was peripheral blood. Receptors originate from a man aged 65 to 85 with acute or convalescent COVID-19. The CDR3 runs from the conserved cysteine through the conserved F or W. A D gene is named only where the DNA matches it firmly. Size values are once, few and many counts, or a class for expanded clones, and some rows have none.

clone_size	v_call	d_call	j_call	cdr3_nt	cdr3_aa
NA	TRBV5-1	NA	TRBJ2-1	TGCGCCAGCAGCTTTGGCGGAGACAATGAGCAGTTCTTC	CASSFGGDNEQFF
NA	TRBV28	TRBD1	TRBJ1-5	TGTGCCAGCAGTTTAACTCCAGGGGGCACTCAGCCCCAGCATTTT	CASSLTPGGTQPQHF
NA	TRBV24-1	TRBD1	TRBJ2-3	TGTGCCACCAGTGCCTGGCAGGGGGGCACAGATACGCAGTATTTT	CATSAWQGGTDTQYF
NA	TRBV7-2	NA	TRBJ1-2	TGTGCCAGCAGCCTGGAGCGACAGGCCTATGGCTACACCTTC	CASSLERQAYGYTF
NA	TRBV15	TRBD2	TRBJ2-5	TGTGCCACCAGCAGAGATCTTACTAGCGGGGGTTTGGAGACCCAGTACTTC	CATSRDLTSGGLETQYF
once	TRBV3-1/TRBV3-2	TRBD1	TRBJ2-7	TGTGCCAGCAGCCAAGAGGGACAGGGAGCCGAGCAGTACTTC	CASSQEGQGAEQYF
NA	TRBV6-5	NA	TRBJ2-7	TGTGCCAGCAGTTACTCCGGGGCCTACGAGCAGTACTTC	CASSYSGAYEQYF
NA	TRBV5-1	NA	TRBJ1-1	TGCGCCAGCAGCTTGAGCTCCCAGGGAACTGAAGCTTTCTTT	CASSLSSQGTEAFF
NA	TRBV5-4	TRBD2	TRBJ2-5	TGTGCCAGCAGCTCGAGACTTAGCGGGGAGATAGAGACCCAGTACTTC	CASSSRLSGEIETQYF
NA	TRBV29-1	TRBD1	TRBJ2-3	TGCAGCGCCCTCGACAGGGGGCAAGATACGCAGTATTTT	CSALDRGQDTQYF
once	TRBV5-4	TRBD2	TRBJ2-3	TGTGCCAGCAGCTTTGGAGGAGCTAGCGGGATTACAGATACGCAGTATTTT	CASSFGGASGITDTQYF
NA	TRBV6-5	NA	TRBJ2-7	TGTGCCAGCAGTTATCTATTTGGCGAGCAGTACTTC	CASSYLFGEQYF
NA	TRBV29-1	NA	TRBJ2-7	TGCAGCGTTGAAGATCAGGAAACTGGCCAGCACTTC	CSVEDQETGQHF
NA	TRBV5-1	TRBD1	TRBJ1-2	TGCGCCAGCAGCTTCCGACAGGGCCCCTATGGCTACACCTTC	CASSFRQGPYGYTF
NA	TRBV7-2	NA	TRBJ2-1	TGTGCCAGCAGCTCGGGACTCCAGAGCTCCTACAATGAGCAGTTCTTC	CASSSGLQSSYNEQFF